What follows is one T cell receptor beta chain and its context. What it recognizes is unknown. TCRs were sequenced from a few patients responding to pembrolizumab. This sample was included in a study of PD-1 blockade in mismatch repair-deficient tumors. Germline CDR1 reads PRHDT; CDR2 reads FYEKMQ (reference sequence). The V end lost 5 bases, the J end lost 7 bases, and 8 bases lay between the germline ends. CDR3 length: 11 residues. The study's findings and limits: After pembrolizumab, tumor-resident clones rose rapidly, then generally contracted before radiologic responses.

Data came from immunoSEQ multiplex PCR; TCRdb stores just in-frame clones and leaves some out. The sample gives about 60,000 clones, about 91% of which show up once; roughly 13% is in the top ten. This receptor was obtained from an adult with mismatch repair-deficient cancer. This rearrangement joins TRBV13 to TRBJ1-1; D remains ambiguous. The starting material was peripheral blood, obtained 52 weeks after starting pembrolizumab. CDR3 coding DNA: TGTGCCAGCAGCCTTATAGGTGAAGCTTTCTTT. This gives the protein CASSLIGEAFF.